The 24 T cell receptor beta chains given below trace back to one sample, sequenced in a study of OX40 agonist ivuxolimab in advanced cancers. Only in-frame clones appear in the TCRdb table, and some are missing; sequencing was by immunoSEQ multiplex PCR. The sample has about 83,000 clones, around 80% seen once. The sample was CD4+ or CD8+ T cells sorted from blood, taken in a trial of the OX40 agonist ivuxolimab. These receptors were taken from an adult with an advanced solid tumor such as melanoma, head and neck, liver or kidney cancer.

The chain recombines TRBV19 with TRBJ2-3, with TRBD1 matching over 8 bases. V lost 7 bases and J lost 3; bases outside the gene matches: 9. CDR3 size: 15 residues. Germline CDR1 LNHDA, CDR2 SQIVND (reference sequence). In DNA form, the CDR3 reads TGTGCCAGTAAAGGACAGGGAACGGGTACAGATACGCAGTATTTT. This encodes CASKGQGTGTDTQYF.

This clone was seen only a few times. The chain combines TRBV5-1 with TRBJ1-6, with D perhaps matching TRBD1 (5 bases). The CDR3 is 14 amino acids. The germline V and J ends were trimmed by 0 bases and 6 bases, with 7 bases remaining between them. Per the germline V gene, CDR1 is SGHRS and CDR2 is YFSETQ. The CDR3 sequence is CASSLEGSNSPLHF. In DNA, the CDR3 is TGCGCCAGCAGCTTGGAGGGGAGTAATTCACCCCTCCACTTT.

The chain has TRBV28 and TRBJ1-5, with D possibly being TRBD1 (5 bases). V lost 6 bases and J lost 1, with 19 bases in between. The germline V gene has CDR1 MDHEN and CDR2 SYDVKM. The CDR3 has 17 amino acids. CDR3 sequence: CASSHAGASVSNQPQHF. For the CDR3, the DNA is TGTGCCAGCAGCCACGCCGGGGCATCGGTGAGCAATCAGCCCCAGCATTTT.

This chain's CDR3 is CASSADPYAGTQYF. The CDR3 DNA follows: TGTGCCAGCAGCGCCGATCCCTATGCGGGGACCCAGTACTTC. This sequence joins TRBV9 and TRBJ2-5; D possibly corresponds to TRBD2 (5 bases). Germline assignment: CDR1 SGDLS and CDR2 YYNGEE. Trimming shortened V by 3 bases and J by 7 bases, and 16 bases separated the two germline ends. There are 14 residues in the CDR3.

Here the CDR3 reads CASSSSPGTFLPDTQYF. CDR3 bases: TGTGCCAGCAGCTCATCACCCGGGACCTTCCTCCCAGATACGCAGTATTTT. The gene calls are TRBV14 and TRBJ2-3; D may be TRBD1 or TRBD2 (5 bases each). CDR3 length: 17 amino acids. V lost 5 bases and J lost 4, with 22 bases in between. Germline V gene lookup returns CDR1 SGHDN and CDR2 FVKESK.

This chain connects TRBV19 to TRBJ1-5; unclear D gene. Trimming removed 0 bases at V and 0 bases at J, with 6 bases between. CDR1 is LNHDA, CDR2 SQIVND, per germline (reference sequence). The CDR3 sequence is 15 residues long. The CDR3 region has the DNA TGTGCCAGTAGTATAGAAGGGTATAGCAATCAGCCCCAGCATTTT. Amino acid sequence: CASSIEGYSNQPQHF.

The gene calls are TRBV9 and TRBJ1-6; unclear D gene. The CDR3 runs 15 residues. Deletions cut 0 bases from V and 7 bases from J, with 11 bases between. From germline, CDR1 is SGDLS and CDR2 YYNGEE. The CDR3 DNA reads as TGTGCCAGCAGCGTAGGATCGACTAAAAATTCACCCCTCCACTTT. Residues: CASSVGSTKNSPLHF.

The gene calls are TRBV7-9 and TRBJ2-1; 8 nucleotides line up with TRBD2. The CDR3 has 14 amino acids. From germline, CDR1 is SEHNR and CDR2 FQNEAQ (reference sequence). Trimming removed 3 bases from V and 8 bases from J; junction bases left unmatched: 6. CDR3 nucleotides: TGTGCCAGCAGCTTTAAGATGCGGGGGGATGAGCAGTTCTTC. This codes for CASSFKMRGDEQFF.

V usage is TRBV7-7 and J usage is TRBJ1-2, with 7 bases that match TRBD1. The length of the CDR3 is 15 residues. The V and J ends lost 5 bases and 1 base, in that order; junction bases with no gene match: 7. Germline V gene sequence: CDR1 SSHAT, CDR2 FNYEAQ (reference sequence). CDR3 nucleotides: TGTGCCAGCAGCCGCTCGAGGGGGCGTAACTATGGCTACACCTTC. This sequence encodes CASSRSRGRNYGYTF.

This chain uses TRBV28 with TRBJ1-2; D is unresolved. Germline CDR1 MDHEN, CDR2 SYDVKM. V was clipped by 4 bases and J by 8 bases, with 17 bases between them. The CDR3 length is 14 residues. The CDR3 DNA sequence: TGTGCCAGCAGTTACCCCTTACCCGTCTCGGGCTACACCTTC. Amino acid sequence: CASSYPLPVSGYTF.

The chain combines TRBV19 with TRBJ1-1, with 8 bases identical to TRBD1. Per germline, CDR1 LNHDA and CDR2 SQIVND (reference sequence). The V gene end was trimmed by 4 bases and the J gene end by 5 bases; junction bases not matched to a gene: 6. There are 14 residues in the CDR3. CDR3 DNA: TGTGCCAGTAGTACAGGGGGCGATGGGACTGAAGCTTTCTTT. Translating it yields CASSTGGDGTEAFF.

The chain couples TRBV4-3 to TRBJ1-5; perhaps TRBD1 as D (5 bases). The CDR3 spans 15 residues. CDR1 and CDR2 from the germline V gene are LGHNA and YSLEER. The V end lost 0 bases, the J end lost 9 bases, and 15 bases lay between the germline ends. CDR3 DNA: TGCGCCAGCAGCCAAGATTACGGGGCAGGCAGGCCCCAGCATTTT. Its protein is CASSQDYGAGRPQHF.

The V and J genes are TRBV2 and TRBJ1-6; 7 positions match TRBD1. Germline V gene lookup returns CDR1 SNHLY and CDR2 FYNNEI. Germline trimming cut 6 bases from V and 8 bases from J; bases unmatched to any gene: 7. The CDR3 loop spans 14 amino acids. For the CDR3, the DNA is TGTGCCAGCAGAGAGACAGGGTCCCATTCACCCCTCCACTTT. Protein sequence: CASRETGSHSPLHF. The complete variable domain, with remaining parts taken from reference TRBV2 and TRBJ1-6, reads EPEVTQTPSHQVTQMGQEVILRCVPISNHLYFYWYRQILGQKVEFLVSFYNNEISEKSEIFDDQFSVERPDGSNFTLKIRSTKLEDSAMYFCASRETGSHSPLHFGNGTRLTVT.

The CDR3 region has the DNA TGTGCCAGCAGCCTTGCCCCGGAGCCGAACACCGGGGAGCTGTTTTTT. This sequence encodes CASSLAPEPNTGELFF. J is TRBJ2-2 and V is TRBV5-4, with D uncertain. The V gene's germline CDR1 is SGHNT and CDR2 YYREEE (reference sequence). CDR3 size: 16 residues. V shed 4 bases and J shed 0 bases, with 13 bases lying between them.

V is TRBV9 and J is TRBJ2-3, with a tentative D call TRBD2 (5 bases). Looked up from germline, CDR1 is SGDLS and CDR2 is YYNGEE. The CDR3 sequence is 14 residues long. Trimming took 2 bases from V and 7 from J, leaving 14 bases between them. The CDR3 here is CASSVEGGRNTQYF. The CDR3 nucleotides read TGTGCCAGCAGCGTCGAGGGCGGGCGCAATACGCAGTATTTT.

The rearrangement joins TRBV6-6 to TRBJ2-7; D perhaps matches TRBD1 (6 bases). CDR1 is MNHNY, CDR2 SVGAGI, per germline (reference sequence). CDR3 size: 15 residues. V was shortened by 4 bases and J by 11 bases, with 24 bases between the two germline ends. CDR3 sequence: CASSFRGQPPGVKYF. Here the CDR3 DNA reads TGTGCCAGCAGTTTCCGAGGACAGCCCCCGGGTGTTAAGTACTTC.

This clone was counted a few times. The chain is built from TRBV6-4 and TRBJ1-4, with D possibly matching TRBD1 (6 bases). Germline-derived CDR1 and CDR2 are MRHNA and SNTAGT. This CDR3 is built from 13 residues. With 6 bases removed from V and 8 bases from J, the gap between germline ends came to 13 bases. CDR3 sequence (DNA): TGTGCCAGCAGCCCGGAAGGGGGAGAAAAACTGTTTTTT. Its protein is CASSPEGGEKLFF.

This clone was observed a handful of times. This chain connects TRBV30 to TRBJ1-1; the match to TRBD1 covers 9 bases. The CDR3 spans 16 residues. The V gene end was trimmed by 0 bases and the J gene end by 5 bases; junction bases not matched to a gene: 10. Per germline, CDR1 GTSNPN and CDR2 SVGIG (reference sequence). The CDR3, as DNA: TGTGCCTGGAGTGTCCCGGGACAGGGATTGGAGACTGAAGCTTTCTTT. This gives the protein CAWSVPGQGLETEAFF.

The chain employs TRBV19 and TRBJ2-5; D is unresolved. The germline gives CDR1 LNHDA, CDR2 SQIVND (reference sequence). Trimming stripped 4 bases from V and 5 bases from J, with 8 bases between. The CDR3 spans 12 residues. The CDR3 reads CASSTTAETQYF. The CDR3, as DNA: TGTGCCAGTAGTACGACGGCCGAGACCCAGTACTTC.

V is TRBV5-1 and J is TRBJ2-3; D might be TRBD2 (6 bases). Germline CDR1 and CDR2: SGHRS and YFSETQ. This CDR3 is built from 16 residues. V lost 2 bases and J lost 1, with 14 bases in between. The CDR3 here is CASSFVSGGGTDTQYF. The CDR3 DNA reads as TGCGCCAGCAGCTTCGTTTCCGGGGGAGGCACAGATACGCAGTATTTT.

This chain uses TRBV30 with TRBJ1-1; a possible D gene is TRBD1 (6 bases). Germline V gene data show CDR1 as GTSNPN and CDR2 as SVGIG (reference sequence). Trimming shortened V by 2 bases and J by 1 base, and 8 bases separated the two germline ends. There are 13 residues in the CDR3. The CDR3 DNA sequence: TGTGCCTGGAGTAGAGGGGGGAACACTGAAGCTTTCTTT. Its translation is CAWSRGGNTEAFF.

The chain recombines TRBV29-1 with TRBJ1-2; D not certain. Germline loops: CDR1 SQVTM, CDR2 ANQGSEA. Trimming removed 5 bases from V and 0 bases from J, with 10 bases in between. This CDR3 has 13 amino acids. The CDR3 spells CSVRRPSNYGYTF. The CDR3, as DNA: TGCAGCGTTCGTAGGCCGTCTAACTATGGCTACACCTTC.

The chain has TRBV27 and TRBJ2-7; D possibly matches TRBD1 or TRBD2 (5 bases each). V was trimmed by 8 bases and J by 1 base, leaving 15 bases between them. Germline lookup yields CDR1 MNHEY and CDR2 SMNVEV (reference sequence). CDR3 length equals 14 residues. DNA for the CDR3: TGTGCCAGCTATACCCCGGGACGATCCTACGAGCAGTACTTC. It specifies CASYTPGRSYEQYF.

This clone was counted a few times. The rearrangement links TRBV10-3 to TRBJ1-6; TRBD1 matches 9 bases. The J segment lost 6 bases and the V segment lost 4 bases, leaving 1 base of the junction unmatched. The CDR3 consists of 14 residues. CDR1 is ENHRY and CDR2 is SYGVKD in the germline V gene. The CDR3 DNA reads as TGTGCCATCAGTGTGGACAGGGGTAATTCACCCCTCCACTTT. It specifies CAISVDRGNSPLHF.